This TCR beta chain was found in a study of blood T cell repertoires in COVID-19. The germline CDR1 and CDR2 sequences are LNHDA and SQIVND (reference sequence). CDR3 size: 15 residues. Trimming at V came to 6 bases and at J to 4 bases, leaving 8 bases not matched to a gene. TCRdb keeps only in-frame clones here, not all; method: immunoSEQ multiplex PCR. This sample has fewer than 120,000 clones, with about 79% found just once. The sample holds one count of this clone. This clonotype was obtained from a woman of 80 years or more with active or convalescent COVID-19. What was sequenced was peripheral blood. The rearrangement links TRBV19 to TRBJ1-2, with TRBD1 identical over 10 bases. In DNA, the CDR3 is TGTGCCAGTAGCCCAAGGGACAGGGGAGGCTATGGCTACACCTTC. Its translation is CASSPRDRGGYGYTF. The variable domain in full, with the rest retrieved from reference TRBV19 and TRBJ1-2, is DGGITQSPKYLFRKEGQNVTLSCEQNLNHDAMYWYRQDPGQGLRLIYYSQIVNDFQKGDIAEGYSVSREKKESFPLTVTSAQKNPTAFYLCASSPRDRGGYGYTFGSGTRLTVV.